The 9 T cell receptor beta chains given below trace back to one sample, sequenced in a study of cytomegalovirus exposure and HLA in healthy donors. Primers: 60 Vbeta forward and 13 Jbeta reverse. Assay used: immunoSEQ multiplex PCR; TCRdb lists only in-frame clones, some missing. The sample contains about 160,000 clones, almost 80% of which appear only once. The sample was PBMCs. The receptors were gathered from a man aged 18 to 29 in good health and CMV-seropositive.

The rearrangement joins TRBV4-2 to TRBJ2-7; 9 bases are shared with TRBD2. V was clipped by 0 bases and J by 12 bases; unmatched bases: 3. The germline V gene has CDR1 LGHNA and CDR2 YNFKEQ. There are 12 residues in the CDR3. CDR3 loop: CASSQESGGWYF. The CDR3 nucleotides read TGTGCCAGCAGCCAAGAGAGCGGGGGGTGGTACTTC.

In DNA form, the CDR3 reads TGTGCCAGCAGTTGGAGTCTGGGTGGCGGGGAGCTGTTTTTT. Protein: CASSWSLGGGELFF. The chain links TRBV27 to TRBJ2-2; D is undetermined. Germline V gene data show CDR1 as MNHEY and CDR2 as SMNVEV (reference sequence). V was clipped by 4 bases and J by 7 bases, with 13 bases between them. CDR3 length: 14 amino acids.

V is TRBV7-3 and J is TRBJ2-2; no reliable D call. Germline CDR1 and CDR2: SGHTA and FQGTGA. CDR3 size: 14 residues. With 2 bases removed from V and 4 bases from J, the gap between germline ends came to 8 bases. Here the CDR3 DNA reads TGTGCCAGCAGCTTACTCCCGAGCACCGGGGAGCTGTTTTTT. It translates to CASSLLPSTGELFF.

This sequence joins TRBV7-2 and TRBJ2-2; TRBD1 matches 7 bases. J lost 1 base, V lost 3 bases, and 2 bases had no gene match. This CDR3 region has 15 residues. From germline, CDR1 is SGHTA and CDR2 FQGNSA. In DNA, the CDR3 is TGTGCCAGCAGCTTTGGACAGGTGAACACCGGGGAGCTGTTTTTT. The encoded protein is CASSFGQVNTGELFF.

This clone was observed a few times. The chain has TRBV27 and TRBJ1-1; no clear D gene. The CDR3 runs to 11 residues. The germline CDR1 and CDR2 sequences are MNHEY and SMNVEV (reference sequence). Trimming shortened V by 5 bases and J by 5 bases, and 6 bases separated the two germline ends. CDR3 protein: CASSGGTEAFF. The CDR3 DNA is TGTGCCAGCAGTGGAGGTACTGAAGCTTTCTTT.

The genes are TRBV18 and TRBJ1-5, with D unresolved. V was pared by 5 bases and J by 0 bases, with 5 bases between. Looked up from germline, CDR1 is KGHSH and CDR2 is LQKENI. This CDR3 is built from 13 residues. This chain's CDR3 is CASSRVSNQPQHF. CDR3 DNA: TGTGCCAGCTCAAGAGTTAGCAATCAGCCCCAGCATTTT.

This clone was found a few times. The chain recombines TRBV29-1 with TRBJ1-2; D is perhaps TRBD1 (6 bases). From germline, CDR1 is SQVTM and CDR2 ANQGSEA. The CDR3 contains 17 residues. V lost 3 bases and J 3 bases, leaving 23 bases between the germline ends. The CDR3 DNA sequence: TGCAGCGTTGAGGGTTCCATTCGGGACACAAAAGACTATGGCTACACCTTC. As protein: CSVEGSIRDTKDYGYTF.

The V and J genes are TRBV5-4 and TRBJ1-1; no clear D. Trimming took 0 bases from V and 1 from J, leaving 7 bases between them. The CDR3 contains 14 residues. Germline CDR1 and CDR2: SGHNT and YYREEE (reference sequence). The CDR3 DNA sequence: TGTGCCAGCAGCTTGGACGGGGAGAACACTGAAGCTTTCTTT. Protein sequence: CASSLDGENTEAFF.

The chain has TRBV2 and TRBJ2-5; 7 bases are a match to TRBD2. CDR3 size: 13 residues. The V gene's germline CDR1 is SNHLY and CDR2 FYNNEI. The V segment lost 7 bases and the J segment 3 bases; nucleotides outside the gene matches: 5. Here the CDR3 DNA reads TGTGCCAGCAATAGTGGGGGGGAAGAGACCCAGTACTTC. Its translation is CASNSGGEETQYF.